Included here is one TCR beta chain sequence, with context. Generated by immunoSEQ multiplex PCR, the TCRdb table keeps only in-frame clones and is missing some. The repertoire holds about 2,500 clones, with around 80% as singletons. Germline assignment: CDR1 SEHNR and CDR2 FQNEAQ (reference sequence). With 1 base clipped from V and 9 bases from J, the junction kept 1 base outside the gene matches. This CDR3 comprises 13 residues. This record belongs to a study of chemoradiotherapy in HPV16-positive cancers. The chain couples TRBV7-9 to TRBJ1-5; 9 bases line up with TRBD1. The source of this sequence is a human donor with HPV-associated anogenital cancer. Specimen: tumor tissue, collected from a patient who underwent chemoradiotherapy. CDR3 nucleotide sequence: TGTGCCAGCAGCTTAGAGGGACAGGGGCCCCAGCATTTT. Translating it yields CASSLEGQGPQHF.